A selection of T cell receptor beta chains follows, all from one sample in a study of T cells after somatic rescue of genetic block. The method was immunoSEQ multiplex PCR; TCRdb's version includes in-frame clones alone and lacks a portion of them. Here the sample spans about 15,000 clones, about 65% being singletons. Sequences were obtained from peripheral blood mononuclear cells (PBMCs). Source of these receptors: a man aged 18-30 years. Each CDR3 is given without its conserved first and last residue. Fields, in order: J gene, D gene, V gene, CDR3 protein. A D gene is named only where the DNA matches it firmly.

>TRBJ1-1|-|TRBV6-5
ASLEAF
>TRBJ2-3|TRBD1|TRBV5-8
ATGTGDTDTQY
>TRBJ2-3|-|TRBV19
ASSNLGADTQY
>TRBJ2-7|TRBD2|TRBV27
ASSPPGGKYEQY
>TRBJ2-7|-|TRBV19
ASSFTFPGAEQY
>TRBJ2-6|-|TRBV9
ASSVGPQASGANVLT
>TRBJ2-7|TRBD1|TRBV27
ASSLGTGPYEQY
>TRBJ2-6|-|TRBV19
VSSDPPQRFSGANVLT
>TRBJ1-4|TRBD1|TRBV5-1
ASSPGQGATNEKLF
>TRBJ2-7|-|TRBV6-5
ASSYMHEQY
>TRBJ2-1|-|TRBV7-3
ASSPFQGNEQF
>TRBJ1-3|-|TRBV28
ASSPPVGTIY
>TRBJ2-1|TRBD2|TRBV25-1
ASTPLEASGYNEQF
>TRBJ2-1|-|TRBV7-9
ASSLRRASYNEQF
>TRBJ1-2|TRBD1|TRBV6-5
ASSPVRGRNGYT
>TRBJ2-5|TRBD1|TRBV7-3
ASSLMGTGGVRETQY
>TRBJ2-1|TRBD2|TRBV5-6
ASSLLLAGYNEQF
>TRBJ2-7|TRBD1|TRBV5-4
ASSLGSGGSYEQY
>TRBJ1-1|-|TRBV7-9
ASSFRRGEAF
>TRBJ2-3|TRBD2|TRBV6-6
ASSPGRGIRKDTQY
>TRBJ1-2|-|TRBV7-9
ASSLNIYTGNLRNGYT
>TRBJ2-1|-|TRBV18
ASSPPVRGFYNEQF
>TRBJ2-3|TRBD2|TRBV7-3
ASSLMSGRGTDTQY
>TRBJ2-2|-|TRBV7-3
ASSPGNTGELF
>TRBJ2-7|-|TRBV27
ASSSGAEQY
>TRBJ2-5|TRBD2|TRBV5-5
ASSLRSGLRGAQETQY
>TRBJ2-1|TRBD2|TRBV28
ASSRVGGSYNEQF
>TRBJ2-2|-|TRBV12-5
ASGREAGELF
>TRBJ2-3|-|TRBV27
ASSLNSGTDTQY
>TRBJ2-7|-|TRBV14
ASSQTTGTTPYEQY
>TRBJ1-1|TRBD1|TRBV5-4
ASSLAGQGPWNTEAF
>TRBJ2-5|TRBD2|TRBV5-8
ASSPGAGGHQETQY
>TRBJ2-1|-|TRBV7-3
ASSRGWGTSYNEQF
>TRBJ1-2|-|TRBV9
ASSVANWYGYT
>TRBJ2-5|TRBD1|TRBV6-9
ASSYFPGQGAGETQY
>TRBJ2-6|-|TRBV2
ASLQPGANVLT
>TRBJ1-5|-|TRBV5-1
ASSLERGQPQH
>TRBJ1-6|-|TRBV27
ASSLGTIYNSPLH
>TRBJ1-1|-|TRBV6-6
ASSYQITGLTEAF
>TRBJ2-7|TRBD2|TRBV6-5
ASSYSGGIPYEQY
>TRBJ1-6|-|TRBV2
ASSRVPRNSPLH
>TRBJ2-7|-|TRBV18
ASSSEGGRTYEQY
>TRBJ1-2|-|TRBV5-1
ASSHGNSGYT
>TRBJ2-5|TRBD2|TRBV5-1
ASSPGLAGSGETQY
>TRBJ1-2|-|TRBV5-6
ASSLYPVYGYT
>TRBJ1-6|-|TRBV25-1
ASSSLSWPNSPLH
>TRBJ2-2|-|TRBV28
ASSFTPWVTGELF
>TRBJ2-7|-|TRBV13
ASSLEGVGRSYEQY
>TRBJ2-7|TRBD1|TRBV27
ASSRDRFLREQY
>TRBJ1-1|-|TRBV7-8
ASSLAQGRATEAF
>TRBJ2-7|-|TRBV28
ASSLFLTGTYEQY
>TRBJ1-5|TRBD1|TRBV19
ASSDWTGRNQPQH
>TRBJ1-1|TRBD1|TRBV6-4
ANSGTGNTEAF
>TRBJ2-2|-|TRBV28
ASTWGRTGELF
>TRBJ2-5|TRBD2|TRBV7-3
ASSLGLAGGETQY